The rows below give T cell receptor beta chains drawn from one sample of a study of type 1 regulatory T cells. TCRdb fed the reads into MiXCR, producing one record per CDR3 protein. The data contain 15,000 to 20,000 distinct CDR3 sequences, roughly 10% of them singletons. What was sequenced was CD4+ T cells, either the whole sample or a sorted fraction (not recorded which). The receptors derive from a human donor in good health. Both conserved end residues are part of each CDR3. Each record gives: clone size, D gene, V gene, J gene, CDR3 protein, CDR3 DNA. D genes are given only for firm matches. Size is omitted from some rows. Given values are once, few, many or a class for expanded clones.

many	-	TRBV6-5	TRBJ2-5	CASSPDPGFQETQYF	TGTGCCAGCAGTCCAGACCCAGGATTCCAAGAGACCCAGTACTTC
many	TRBD1	TRBV7-2	TRBJ2-2	CASKPGQKNTGELFF	TGTGCCAGCAAACCGGGACAGAAGAACACCGGGGAGCTGTTTTTT
few	TRBD2	TRBV20-1	TRBJ2-1	CSALTSGRASYNEQFF	TGCAGTGCCTTGACTAGCGGGAGGGCCTCCTACAATGAGCAGTTCTTC
-	-	TRBV7-2	TRBJ2-7	CASRGPDYEQYF	TGTGCCAGCAGAGGACCCGACTACGAGCAGTACTTC
many	TRBD2	TRBV29-1	TRBJ2-1	CSGLTSGGQFF	TGCAGCGGCCTGACTAGCGGGGGACAGTTCTTC
-	-	TRBV15	TRBJ2-2	CATSRSAANTGELFF	TGTGCCACCAGCAGATCGGCGGCGAACACCGGGGAGCTGTTTTTT
many	-	TRBV24-1	TRBJ2-1	CATSDPVGEQFF	TGTGCCACCAGTGATCCGGTTGGCGAGCAGTTCTTC
medium-sized	-	TRBV28	TRBJ1-1	CASSPPGRLGTEAFF	TGTGCCAGCAGTCCCCCGGGCAGGTTGGGGACTGAAGCTTTCTTT
few	-	TRBV5-5	TRBJ1-1	CASTTAGSNTEAFF	TGTGCCAGCACCACGGCAGGTAGTAATACTGAAGCTTTCTTT
medium-sized	TRBD2	TRBV5-4	TRBJ2-2	CASSLGLADTGELFF	TGTGCCAGCAGCTTGGGACTAGCGGACACCGGGGAGCTGTTTTTT
many	-	TRBV9	TRBJ2-5	CASSPISGARETQYF	TGTGCCAGCAGCCCCATCTCGGGGGCGAGGGAGACCCAGTACTTC
many	-	TRBV7-9	TRBJ1-4	CASSPGGEKLFF	TGTGCCAGCAGCCCCGGGGGTGAAAAACTGTTTTTT
many	TRBD1	TRBV5-1	TRBJ2-2	CASSLATGGFTGELFF	TGCGCCAGCAGCTTGGCGACAGGGGGTTTCACCGGGGAGCTGTTTTTT
many	TRBD2	TRBV18	TRBJ2-7	CASSSSSGMYEQYF	TGTGCCAGCTCTAGTAGTAGCGGGATGTACGAGCAGTACTTC
-	-	TRBV5-5	TRBJ1-1	CASSRRVQNTEAFF	TGTGCCAGCAGCCGACGGGTACAGAACACTGAAGCTTTCTTT
few	-	TRBV12-3/TRBV12-4	TRBJ2-2	CASSFWAGELFF	TGTGCCAGCAGTTTCTGGGCCGGGGAGCTGTTTTTT
many	-	TRBV5-1	TRBJ1-1	CASSLGSGNREVTFF	TGCGCCAGCAGCTTGGGTTCTGGGAACAGGGAGGTAACTTTCTTT
many	-	TRBV6-5	TRBJ2-3	CASSYSRASGSTDTQYF	TGTGCCAGCAGTTACTCGCGCGCTTCGGGAAGCACAGATACGCAGTATTTT
-	TRBD2	TRBV29-1	TRBJ2-1	CSVDIAGGNEQFF	TGCAGCGTTGATATAGCGGGAGGGAATGAGCAGTTCTTC
-	-	TRBV5-1	TRBJ1-2	CASSGGTLDDYGYTF	TGCGCCAGCAGCGGCGGGACCCTAGACGACTATGGCTACACCTTC
-	-	TRBV18	TRBJ2-7	CAGSSQVNYEQYF	TGTGCCGGCTCATCCCAGGTGAACTACGAGCAGTACTTC
many	TRBD1	TRBV12-3/TRBV12-4	TRBJ2-2	CASSSWTGVIGELFF	TGTGCCAGCAGTTCGTGGACAGGGGTGATCGGGGAGCTGTTTTTT
few	TRBD2	TRBV7-2	TRBJ2-7	CASSFIAGDSSYEQYF	TGTGCCAGCAGCTTTATAGCGGGAGACAGTTCCTACGAGCAGTACTTC
many	-	TRBV6-5	TRBJ2-7	CASTNDGSYEQYF	TGTGCCAGCACCAACGACGGGTCCTACGAGCAGTACTTC
many	-	TRBV29-1	TRBJ2-5	CSTQLQETQYF	TGCAGCACCCAACTCCAAGAGACCCAGTACTTC
many	TRBD1	TRBV24-1	TRBJ2-1	CATSDFRGRDEQFF	TGTGCCACCAGTGATTTCAGGGGGAGAGACGAGCAGTTCTTC
few	TRBD2	TRBV5-4	TRBJ2-7	CASRIGGLAGGGEQYF	TGTGCCAGCAGGATTGGCGGCCTAGCGGGAGGCGGGGAGCAGTACTTC